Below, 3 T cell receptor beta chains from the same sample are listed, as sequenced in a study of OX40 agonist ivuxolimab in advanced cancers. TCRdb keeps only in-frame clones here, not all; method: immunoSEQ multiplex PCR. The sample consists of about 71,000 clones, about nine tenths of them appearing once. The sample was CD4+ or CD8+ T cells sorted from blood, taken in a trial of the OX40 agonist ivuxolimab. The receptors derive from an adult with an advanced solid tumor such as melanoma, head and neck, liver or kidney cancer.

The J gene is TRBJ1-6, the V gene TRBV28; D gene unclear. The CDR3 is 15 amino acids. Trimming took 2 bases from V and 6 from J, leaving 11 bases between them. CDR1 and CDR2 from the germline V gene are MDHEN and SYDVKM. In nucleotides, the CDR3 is TGTGCCAGCAGTTTAGGAGGTCAGATTAATTCACCCCTCCACTTT. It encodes CASSLGGQINSPLHF. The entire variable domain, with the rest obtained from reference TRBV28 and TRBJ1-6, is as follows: DVKVTQSSRYLVKRTGEKVFLECVQDMDHENMFWYRQDPGLGLRLIYFSYDVKMKEKGDIPEGYSVSREKKERFSLILESASTNQTSMYLCASSLGGQINSPLHFGNGTRLTVT.

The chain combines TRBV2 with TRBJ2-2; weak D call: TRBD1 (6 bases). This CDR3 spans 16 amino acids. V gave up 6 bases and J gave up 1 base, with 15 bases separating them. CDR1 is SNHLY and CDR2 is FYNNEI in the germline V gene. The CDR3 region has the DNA TGTGCCAGCAGCGTCCCCCGGGACAAGAACACCGGGGAGCTGTTTTTT. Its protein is CASSVPRDKNTGELFF. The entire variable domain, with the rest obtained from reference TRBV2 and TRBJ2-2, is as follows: EPEVTQTPSHQVTQMGQEVILRCVPISNHLYFYWYRQILGQKVEFLVSFYNNEISEKSEIFDDQFSVERPDGSNFTLKIRSTKLEDSAMYFCASSVPRDKNTGELFFGEGSRLTVL.

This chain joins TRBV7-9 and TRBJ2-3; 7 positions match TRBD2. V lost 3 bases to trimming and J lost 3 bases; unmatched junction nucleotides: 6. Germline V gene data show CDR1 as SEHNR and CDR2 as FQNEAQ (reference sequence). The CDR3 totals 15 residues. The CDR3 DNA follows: TGTGCCAGCAGCTTGGGACGGGAGGTGACAGATACGCAGTATTTT. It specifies CASSLGREVTDTQYF.